This T cell receptor (beta chain) was recovered during a study of cytomegalovirus exposure and HLA in healthy donors. Study in general: An early data release held 79 million or so unique TCRs from HLA-typed donors. Study results and caveats: The study recorded about 150 TCR beta chains that were cytomegalovirus-associated. TCR beta sequences reportedly predicted most subjects' HLA-A and HLA-B alleles accurately. TCR beta V- and J-gene trimming, according to a later analysis, was linked to a missense DCLRE1C variant.

Amplification used 60 Vbeta primers and 13 Jbeta primers. Data came from immunoSEQ multiplex PCR; TCRdb stores just in-frame clones and leaves some out. In total, the table holds 150,000 or so clones. For this clone: Its antigen remains unknown.

CDR1 and CDR2 (germline): LGHNA, YSLEER. The CDR3 extends over 15 amino acids. The V gene lost 4 bases and the J gene lost 3 bases, with 12 bases spanning the gap. The receptor was derived from a woman in her 50s in good health and CMV-seronegative. The chain recombines TRBV4-3 with TRBJ1-4; D unclear. The sample taken for sequencing was PBMCs. The CDR3 sequence: CASSLAGRANEKLFF. The CDR3 nucleotides are TGCGCCAGCAGCCTGGCTGGGAGGGCTAATGAAAAACTGTTTTTT.